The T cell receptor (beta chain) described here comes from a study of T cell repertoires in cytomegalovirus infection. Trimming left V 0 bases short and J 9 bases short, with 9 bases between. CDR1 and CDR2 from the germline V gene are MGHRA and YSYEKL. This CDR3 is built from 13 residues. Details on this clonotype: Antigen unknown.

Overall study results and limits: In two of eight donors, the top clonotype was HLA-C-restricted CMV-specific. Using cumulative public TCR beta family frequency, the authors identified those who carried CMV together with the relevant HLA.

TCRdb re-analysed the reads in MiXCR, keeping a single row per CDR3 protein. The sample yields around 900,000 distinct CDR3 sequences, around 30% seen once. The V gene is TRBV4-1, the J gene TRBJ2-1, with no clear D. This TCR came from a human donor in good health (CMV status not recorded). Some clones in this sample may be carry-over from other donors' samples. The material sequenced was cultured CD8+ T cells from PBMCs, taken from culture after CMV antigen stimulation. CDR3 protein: CASSQDGTVEQFF. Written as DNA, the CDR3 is TGCGCCAGCAGCCAAGATGGAACAGTTGAGCAGTTCTTC.